The 24 T cell receptor beta chains below come from one sample, sequenced in a study of OX40 agonist ivuxolimab in advanced cancers. Profiling relied on immunoSEQ multiplex PCR, and the TCRdb table lists in-frame clones only, not all of them. The sample gives more than 45,000 clones, roughly 84% of which show up once; 4.6% is in the top ten. This specimen consisted of CD4+ or CD8+ T cells sorted from blood, obtained in a trial of the OX40 agonist ivuxolimab. The receptors originated from an adult with an advanced solid tumor such as melanoma, head and neck, liver or kidney cancer.

The chain combines TRBV9 with TRBJ1-6, with D uncertain. Germline V gives CDR1 SGDLS, CDR2 YYNGEE. V was trimmed by 1 base and J by 9 bases, leaving 11 bases between them. The CDR3 has 14 residues. The CDR3 region has the DNA TGTGCCAGCAGCGTAACCGGGGAGGGTTCACCCCTCCACTTT. This gives the protein CASSVTGEGSPLHF.

The chain combines TRBV7-8 with TRBJ2-3; 8 nucleotides line up with TRBD2. The J segment lost 1 base and the V segment lost 6 bases, leaving 3 bases of the junction unmatched. The length of the CDR3 is 14 residues. CDR1 and CDR2 from the germline V gene are SGHVS and FQNEAQ. CDR3 loop: CASRPTSGTDTQYF. Written as DNA, the CDR3 is TGTGCCAGCAGACCGACTAGCGGCACAGATACGCAGTATTTT.

The sample holds a few counts of this clone. The rearrangement joins TRBV6-1 to TRBJ2-7; possibly TRBD2 for D (6 bases). The CDR3 totals 14 residues. Germline CDR1 is MNHNS and CDR2 is SASEGT. Deletions cut 6 bases from V and 4 bases from J, with 16 bases between. The CDR3: CASRLDAGRYEQYF. CDR3 sequence (DNA): TGTGCCAGCAGGCTCGACGCGGGGAGGTACGAGCAGTACTTC.

This chain links TRBV19 with TRBJ1-1; D perhaps matches TRBD1 (6 bases). Trimming removed 9 bases at V and 4 bases at J, with 18 bases between. From germline, CDR1 is LNHDA and CDR2 SQIVND (reference sequence). The CDR3 has 14 residues. The CDR3, as DNA: TGTGCCAGCCAAAAGGGGGGGAGAAGCACTGAAGCTTTCTTT. This codes for CASQKGGRSTEAFF.

The chain has TRBV5-4 and TRBJ2-3, with a tentative D call TRBD2 (6 bases). The ends were cut back, 6 bases at V and 0 bases at J, with 8 bases in the middle. The V gene's germline CDR1 is SGHNT and CDR2 YYREEE (reference sequence). The CDR3 has 13 residues. CDR3 DNA: TGTGCCAGCACCCGGGGGAGCACAGATACGCAGTATTTT. Its translation is CASTRGSTDTQYF.

This chain uses TRBV27 with TRBJ2-7; D gene uncertain. Germline CDR1 reads MNHEY; CDR2 reads SMNVEV (reference sequence). Trimming took off 4 bases at V and 3 bases at J, with 4 bases between the two ends. CDR3 length: 11 residues. CDR3 loop: CASSSLYEQYF. The CDR3 bases are TGTGCCAGCAGTTCCCTCTACGAGCAGTACTTC.

The chain employs TRBV11-3 and TRBJ2-2; TRBD1 matches 9 bases. Germline loops: CDR1 SGHNT, CDR2 YENEEA. J gave up 5 bases and V 3 bases, and 7 bases lay outside the gene matches. The CDR3 consists of 16 residues. CDR3 bases: TGTGCCAGCAGCTTTCCATACAGGGGGCGGACCGGGGAGCTGTTTTTT. Translation gives CASSFPYRGRTGELFF.

The genes are TRBV25-1 and TRBJ2-1; 7 bases fit TRBD1. Germline CDR1 MGHDK, CDR2 SYGVNS. This CDR3 is 15 amino acids long. V lost 4 bases and J lost 5; bases outside the gene matches: 8. The CDR3 sequence: CASSGQDRPDNEQFF. The CDR3 region has the DNA TGTGCCAGCAGTGGACAGGACAGGCCGGACAATGAGCAGTTCTTC.

The chain joins TRBV7-3 to TRBJ2-5, with 7 positions matching TRBD2. Trimming cost V 5 bases and J 7 bases; bases outside gene matches: 13. CDR1 is SGHTA, CDR2 FQGTGA, per germline. The CDR3 is made up of 15 amino acids. In nucleotides, the CDR3 is TGTGCCAGCAGCCCGACTAGCTCGGGAGCTGGGACCCAGTACTTC. Its protein is CASSPTSSGAGTQYF.

This clone has only a few counts. The chain joins TRBV10-3 to TRBJ2-7; TRBD2 aligns across 8 bases. This CDR3 has 15 residues. Trimming removed 7 bases from V and 2 bases from J; junction bases left unmatched: 10. Germline CDR1 and CDR2: ENHRY and SYGVKD. The CDR3 loop reads CAIKAGVGGPYEQYF. In DNA, the CDR3 is TGTGCCATCAAAGCGGGGGTTGGAGGTCCCTACGAGCAGTACTTC.

The chain is built from TRBV5-4 and TRBJ2-7; 9 nucleotides agree with TRBD2. The CDR3 extends over 15 amino acids. J was trimmed by 0 bases and V by 2 bases; bases with no gene match: 3. In germline, CDR1 is SGHNT, CDR2 YYREEE (reference sequence). CDR3 sequence (DNA): TGTGCCAGCAGCTTTTCTAGCGGGGACTCCTACGAGCAGTACTTC. Protein: CASSFSSGDSYEQYF.

This clone was seen more than once but under ten times. CDR3 nucleotide sequence: TGCGCCAGCAGTTACAGGGGAAGCTCCTACAATGAGCAGTTCTTC. As protein: CASSYRGSSYNEQFF. The V and J genes are TRBV10-2 and TRBJ2-1; 7 bases agree with TRBD1. J was trimmed by 0 bases and V by 5 bases; bases with no gene match: 4. Germline-derived CDR1 and CDR2 are WSHSY and SAAADI. This CDR3 is built from 15 residues.

The table lists this clone with a count of one. DNA of the CDR3: TGTGCCAGCAGCCCCCAGCCTTCGGGGGAAAAACTGTTTTTT. The encoded protein is CASSPQPSGEKLFF. The chain carries TRBV6-4 and TRBJ1-4; D is unclear. Germline CDR1 reads MRHNA; CDR2 reads SNTAGT. With 6 bases removed from V and 8 bases from J, the gap between germline ends came to 16 bases. The CDR3 is 14 amino acids.

V gene TRBV19 combines with J gene TRBJ2-7, with D maybe TRBD1 (5 bases). Trimming removed 5 bases at V and 0 bases at J, with 11 bases between. This CDR3 is built from 14 residues. Germline V gives CDR1 LNHDA, CDR2 SQIVND (reference sequence). The CDR3 is CASSVRRDSYEQYF. The CDR3 nucleotides are TGTGCCAGTAGTGTACGCAGGGACTCCTACGAGCAGTACTTC.

The DNA of the CDR3 is TGTGCCAGTAGTATAAGCGCGCCTAGCGGGAGTCACGAGCAGTACTTC. As protein: CASSISAPSGSHEQYF. The chain recombines TRBV19 with TRBJ2-7; 10 bases line up with TRBD2. CDR1 and CDR2 (germline): LNHDA, SQIVND (reference sequence). The CDR3 covers 16 residues. V trimming: 2 bases; J trimming: 5 bases; junction bases outside the gene matches: 9. The complete variable domain, with remaining parts taken from reference TRBV19 and TRBJ2-7, reads DGGITQSPKYLFRKEGQNVTLSCEQNLNHDAMYWYRQDPGQGLRLIYYSQIVNDFQKGDIAEGYSVSREKKESFPLTVTSAQKNPTAFYLCASSISAPSGSHEQYFGPGTRLTVT.

V is TRBV7-3 and J is TRBJ2-3; possible D gene TRBD2, 5 bases. The CDR3 is 13 residues long. The germline V gene has CDR1 SGHTA and CDR2 FQGTGA. Trimming left V 8 bases short and J 2 bases short, with 11 bases between. CDR3 coding DNA: TGTGCCAGCGGCGACGGACTCACAGATACGCAGTATTTT. Translating gives CASGDGLTDTQYF.

The rearrangement joins TRBV7-9 to TRBJ2-1; D may be TRBD1 or TRBD2 (5 bases each). CDR3 length: 17 residues. V shed 1 base and J shed 5 bases, with 18 bases lying between them. Per the germline V gene, CDR1 is SEHNR and CDR2 is FQNEAQ (reference sequence). Here the CDR3 DNA reads TGTGCCAGCAGCTTAGGCCTTGAGGGGCAAAGCCACAATGAGCAGTTCTTC. It encodes CASSLGLEGQSHNEQFF.

The chain has TRBV7-9 and TRBJ1-1; TRBD1 aligns across 7 bases. CDR1 is SEHNR, CDR2 FQNEAQ, per germline (reference sequence). J was trimmed by 5 bases and V by 5 bases; bases with no gene match: 5. There are 13 residues in the CDR3. CDR3 in amino acids: CASSRQGRTEAFF. The DNA for the CDR3 is TGTGCCAGCAGCCGACAGGGTAGGACTGAAGCTTTCTTT.

V and J are TRBV25-1 and TRBJ2-7; a possible D gene is TRBD1 (6 bases). Trimming took 1 base from V and 1 from J, leaving 8 bases between them. The CDR3 covers 14 residues. The germline V gene has CDR1 MGHDK and CDR2 SYGVNS. The DNA of the CDR3 is TGTGCCAGCAGTGAATCGACAGGTTCCTACGAGCAGTACTTC. Protein: CASSESTGSYEQYF.

V is TRBV11-2 and J is TRBJ2-5; 10 positions match TRBD1. The germline V gene has CDR1 SGHAT and CDR2 FQNNGV. This CDR3 comprises 15 residues. V lost 2 bases, J lost 2 bases, and 2 bases stayed unmatched. The CDR3 protein is CASSLPGQGQETQYF. CDR3 in DNA: TGTGCCAGCAGCTTACCGGGACAGGGGCAAGAGACCCAGTACTTC.

Here the CDR3 reads CASIHEGQGGGVGANVLTF. The CDR3 DNA follows: TGTGCCAGCATCCACGAGGGACAGGGGGGAGGCGTCGGGGCCAACGTCCTGACTTTC. The chain links TRBV11-2 to TRBJ2-6; the match to TRBD1 covers 11 bases. Germline V gene sequence: CDR1 SGHAT, CDR2 FQNNGV. The V gene end was trimmed by 7 bases and the J gene end by 4 bases; junction bases not matched to a gene: 15. The length of the CDR3 is 19 residues.

The chain links TRBV19 to TRBJ1-3; D gene unclear. V was trimmed by 4 bases and J by 4 bases, leaving 20 bases between them. The CDR3 runs 17 residues. Per germline, CDR1 LNHDA and CDR2 SQIVND (reference sequence). CDR3 region: CASSTGPPQQSGNTIYF. CDR3 nucleotides: TGTGCCAGTAGTACAGGTCCCCCACAGCAGTCAGGAAACACCATATATTTT.

V gene TRBV11-3 combines with J gene TRBJ2-2; D might be TRBD2 (6 bases). Trimming stripped 5 bases from V and 1 base from J, with 11 bases between. CDR1 SGHNT and CDR2 YENEEA come from the germline V gene. The CDR3 totals 15 residues. The DNA of the CDR3 is TGTGCCAGCAGCCCCTGGAGGGGGAACACCGGGGAGCTGTTTTTT. Translation gives CASSPWRGNTGELFF.

The table lists this clone with a count of one. The rearrangement links TRBV19 to TRBJ1-3, with a tentative D call TRBD1 (5 bases). Trimming left V 5 bases short and J 7 bases short, with 18 bases between. The CDR3 is made up of 15 amino acids. Germline V gene lookup returns CDR1 LNHDA and CDR2 SQIVND (reference sequence). The CDR3: CASSFGLGLGNTIYF. The CDR3, as DNA: TGTGCCAGTAGTTTTGGGCTGGGGCTGGGGAACACCATATATTTT.